The 25 T cell receptor beta chains listed next were all sequenced from one sample in a study of response to subunit inactivated influenza vaccine. TCRdb analysed the RT-PCR reads with MiXCR anew, one entry per CDR3 protein. The sample has 280,000 or so distinct CDR3 sequences, just over 20% seen once. The source was PBMCs from blood, collected about 20 months after vaccination. The receptors here all came from a man aged 45-69 years who received an inactivated influenza vaccine.

This clonotype came up a few times. The chain couples TRBV24-1 to TRBJ2-6, with a possible D match to TRBD2 (5 bases). CDR3 length equals 18 residues. V was clipped by 4 bases and J by 3 bases, with 18 bases between them. Per germline, CDR1 KGHDR and CDR2 SFDVKD. CDR3 region: CATSDTTSTRFGANVLTF. DNA for the CDR3: TGTGCCACCAGTGACACGACAAGCACTAGATTTGGGGCCAACGTCCTGACTTTC.

V is TRBV25-1 and J is TRBJ1-4; D is uncertain. Per germline, CDR1 MGHDK and CDR2 SYGVNS. The CDR3 runs 14 residues. V dropped 4 bases and J dropped 4 bases, with 10 bases sitting between them. The CDR3 protein is CASSGWGGNEKLFF. CDR3 nucleotide sequence: TGTGCCAGCAGTGGATGGGGTGGTAATGAAAAACTGTTTTTT.

The gene calls are TRBV28 and TRBJ2-3; tentative D call: TRBD1 (6 bases). The CDR3 consists of 16 residues. The V and J ends lost 6 bases and 6 bases respectively, with 22 bases between them. The germline V gene encodes CDR1 MDHEN and CDR2 SYDVKM. The CDR3 is CASSPVDSGLLDTQYF. The CDR3 region has the DNA TGTGCCAGCAGCCCCGTGGACAGCGGACTGTTGGATACGCAGTATTTT. The entire variable domain, with the rest obtained from reference TRBV28 and TRBJ2-3, is as follows: DVKVTQSSRYLVKRTGEKVFLECVQDMDHENMFWYRQDPGLGLRLIYFSYDVKMKEKGDIPEGYSVSREKKERFSLILESASTNQTSMYLCASSPVDSGLLDTQYFGPGTRLTVL.

This clonotype has more than one count but fewer than ten. This sequence joins TRBV7-2 and TRBJ2-5, with 7 bases matching TRBD2. Germline CDR1 is SGHTA and CDR2 is FQGNSA. This CDR3 is 14 amino acids long. The trim removed 2 bases at V and 4 bases at J, leaving 4 bases unmatched. Written as DNA, the CDR3 is TGTGCCAGCAGCTTAAATGCGGGAGTAGAGACCCAGTACTTC. As protein: CASSLNAGVETQYF.

This chain uses TRBV6-1 with TRBJ1-3, with TRBD1 matching over 7 bases. The trim removed 5 bases at V and 3 bases at J, leaving 4 bases unmatched. Looked up from germline, CDR1 is MNHNS and CDR2 is SASEGT. The CDR3 is 14 residues long. DNA for the CDR3: TGTGCCAGCAGTAGACAGGGATTTGGAAACACCATATATTTT. It is translated as CASSRQGFGNTIYF.

There are many counts of this clonotype. The V gene is TRBV20-1, the J gene TRBJ2-1; TRBD2 matches 10 bases. Germline V lookup: CDR1 DFQATT, CDR2 SNEGSKA (reference sequence). The CDR3 covers 15 residues. V lost 2 bases to trimming and J lost 4 bases; unmatched junction nucleotides: 5. The CDR3 DNA sequence: TGCAGTGCTAGATTAGCGGGGGGCCTTTACAATGAGCAGTTCTTC. The encoded protein is CSARLAGGLYNEQFF.

The gene calls are TRBV21-1 and TRBJ2-4. TRBV21-1 has pseudogene status. The CDR3 sequence is 19 residues long. This CDR3 reads CASSKVEADIGIAKNIQYF. The CDR3 DNA reads as TGTGCCAGCAGCAAAGTTGAGGCAGACATCGGCATAGCCAAAAACATTCAGTACTTC.

This clonotype was seen a handful of times. The chain carries TRBV5-1 and TRBJ2-2; TRBD1 matches 10 bases. The germline gives CDR1 SGHRS, CDR2 YFSETQ. The CDR3 extends over 16 amino acids. Losses at the gene ends were 4 bases for V and 8 bases for J; bases not matched to a gene: 11. The chain's CDR3 is CASSRTGGKLSGELFF. The CDR3, as DNA: TGCGCCAGCAGCAGGACAGGGGGGAAGCTGTCGGGGGAGCTGTTTTTT.

This clonotype was picked up many times. The V call is TRBV12-3 or TRBV12-4, the J call TRBJ1-1; D is possibly TRBD1 (5 bases). V lost 6 bases and J 4 bases, leaving 12 bases between the germline ends. This CDR3 is built from 13 residues. The CDR3 coding sequence is TGTGCCAGCAGGACTTCCCAGGGCACTGAAGCTTTCTTT. Translating it yields CASRTSQGTEAFF.

The chain carries TRBV5-5 and TRBJ2-7; 11 bases align to TRBD2. J was trimmed by 4 bases and V by 0 bases; bases with no gene match: 6. Germline V gene data show CDR1 as SGHKS and CDR2 as YYEKEE (reference sequence). The CDR3 totals 16 residues. The CDR3 spells CASSLAPSGRTYEQYF. CDR3 DNA: TGTGCCAGCAGCTTGGCCCCTAGCGGGAGGACGTACGAGCAGTACTTC.

This clonotype was detected a few times. This chain connects TRBV29-1 to TRBJ2-3; TRBD1 is a possible D gene (6 bases). Trimming removed 6 bases from V and 2 bases from J, with 12 bases in between. The CDR3 sequence is 13 residues long. Looked up from germline, CDR1 is SQVTM and CDR2 is ANQGSEA. CDR3 sequence (DNA): TGCAGCGTCCTGGGGACATACACAGATACGCAGTATTTT. Its protein is CSVLGTYTDTQYF.

The gene calls are TRBV7-2 and TRBJ2-1, with D perhaps matching TRBD1 or TRBD2 (5 bases each). The length of the CDR3 is 16 residues. Germline lookup yields CDR1 SGHTA and CDR2 FQGNSA. Trimming shortened V by 1 base and J by 6 bases, and 16 bases separated the two germline ends. As DNA, the CDR3 is TGTGCCAGCAGCTTAGGGGCCGGGGCTCAATCCAATGAGCAGTTCTTC. This encodes CASSLGAGAQSNEQFF.

The chain couples TRBV6-1 to TRBJ2-2; 9 nucleotides agree with TRBD2. The CDR3 runs 14 residues. The J segment lost 8 bases and the V segment lost 3 bases, leaving 4 bases of the junction unmatched. The germline CDR1 and CDR2 sequences are MNHNS and SASEGT. The CDR3 region is CASSEREGPGELFF. The CDR3 DNA follows: TGTGCCAGCAGTGAGCGGGAGGGCCCAGGGGAGCTGTTTTTT.

This clonotype was counted between two and nine times. The rearrangement links TRBV3-1 to TRBJ2-7; possible D gene TRBD2, 5 bases. The CDR3 covers 11 residues. Germline V gives CDR1 LGHDT, CDR2 YNNKEL (reference sequence). V gave up 1 base and J gave up 8 bases, with 6 bases separating them. The CDR3 spells CASSQAGKQYF. The DNA of the CDR3 is TGTGCCAGCAGCCAAGCGGGAAAGCAGTACTTC.

This clonotype has a single count. This chain connects TRBV7-8 to TRBJ2-3, with D tentatively TRBD1 (7 bases). The V and J ends lost 5 bases and 4 bases respectively, with 16 bases between them. Germline values: CDR1 SGHVS, CDR2 FQNEAQ. The CDR3 loop spans 15 amino acids. The CDR3 is CASSPSRGVSDTQYF. CDR3 sequence (DNA): TGTGCCAGCAGCCCTAGCAGGGGGGTATCAGATACGCAGTATTTT.

The chain joins TRBV3-1 to TRBJ2-2; D call uncertain. There are 13 residues in the CDR3. CDR1 is LGHDT and CDR2 is YNNKEL in the germline V gene (reference sequence). Trimming took 4 bases from V and 3 from J, leaving 6 bases between them. The CDR3: CASSLQYTGELFF. The CDR3 DNA follows: TGTGCCAGCAGCCTACAGTACACCGGGGAGCTGTTTTTT.

This chain links TRBV28 with TRBJ1-6, with D possibly matching TRBD1 (6 bases). From germline, CDR1 is MDHEN and CDR2 SYDVKM. The V end was cut by 4 bases, the J end by 11 bases, with 18 bases between. The CDR3 totals 15 residues. The CDR3 loop reads CASSWGGQGFPPLHF. The DNA of the CDR3 is TGTGCCAGCAGTTGGGGAGGGCAGGGGTTTCCACCCCTCCACTTT.

The chain couples TRBV6-5 to TRBJ2-1; 7 bases align to TRBD2. The CDR3 covers 15 residues. Germline V lookup: CDR1 MNHEY, CDR2 SVGAGI. Trimming cost V 6 bases and J 5 bases; bases outside gene matches: 10. CDR3 sequence: CASRYQLASNNEQFF. The CDR3, as DNA: TGTGCCAGCAGATACCAACTAGCGTCCAACAATGAGCAGTTCTTC.

V usage is TRBV7-9 and J usage is TRBJ2-7, with TRBD1 matching over 10 bases. CDR1 is SEHNR and CDR2 is FQNEAQ in the germline V gene (reference sequence). The CDR3 has 13 residues. J lost 5 bases, V lost 8 bases, and 6 bases had no gene match. The chain's CDR3 is CASAGQGKHEQYF. DNA of the CDR3: TGTGCCAGCGCGGGACAGGGGAAACACGAGCAGTACTTC.

The chain employs TRBV24-1 and TRBJ1-5; no firm D call. Trimming pared 3 bases from V and 1 base from J, leaving 9 bases between. This CDR3 region has 15 residues. The germline V gene encodes CDR1 KGHDR and CDR2 SFDVKD. CDR3 DNA: TGTGCCACCAGTGATGGAGTATTGAGCAATCAGCCCCAGCATTTT. As protein: CATSDGVLSNQPQHF.

This clonotype showed up just a few times. V gene TRBV20-1 combines with J gene TRBJ2-1; D remains unclear. V dropped 5 bases and J dropped 4 bases, with 9 bases sitting between them. The length of the CDR3 is 12 residues. Germline V gene data show CDR1 as DFQATT and CDR2 as SNEGSKA (reference sequence). CDR3: CSAPERYNEQFF. For the CDR3, the DNA is TGCAGTGCTCCCGAGAGATACAATGAGCAGTTCTTC.

This clonotype was counted only a few times. This chain links TRBV10-3 with TRBJ1-2; D is ambiguous. The CDR3 is 12 residues long. Trimming took off 4 bases at V and 4 bases at J, with 7 bases between the two ends. Per the germline V gene, CDR1 is ENHRY and CDR2 is SYGVKD. The CDR3 here is CAISVEGYGYTF. CDR3 DNA sequence: TGTGCCATCAGTGTGGAGGGCTATGGCTACACCTTC.

The rearrangement joins TRBV5-1 to TRBJ1-1, with D uncertain. The CDR3 is made up of 13 amino acids. Trimming stripped 0 bases from V and 3 bases from J, with 6 bases between. The germline V gene encodes CDR1 SGHRS and CDR2 YFSETQ. The CDR3: CASSLDGYTEAFF. CDR3 sequence (DNA): TGCGCCAGCAGCTTGGACGGATACACTGAAGCTTTCTTT.

This chain links TRBV29-1 with TRBJ2-7; perhaps TRBD2 as D (6 bases). The V end was cut by 3 bases, the J end by 5 bases, with 17 bases between. The germline V gene encodes CDR1 SQVTM and CDR2 ANQGSEA. The CDR3 loop spans 14 amino acids. Here the CDR3 DNA reads TGCAGCGTTGATCCCCGCGGGACGGGCAACGAGCAGTACTTC. The encoded protein is CSVDPRGTGNEQYF.

This clonotype was seen just once. This chain joins TRBV10-3 and TRBJ2-3, with 15 bases matching TRBD2. The CDR3 spans 16 residues. Germline CDR1 is ENHRY and CDR2 is SYGVKD. After removal of 10 bases from V and 2 bases from J, the junction contained 7 bases not matched to a gene. The CDR3 is CATGGLAGGNTDTQYF. CDR3 bases: TGTGCCACCGGGGGACTAGCGGGGGGAAACACAGATACGCAGTATTTT.